This T cell receptor beta chain was documented in a study of T cell changes during pregnancy in multiple sclerosis. Libraries were prepared by immunoSEQ multiplex PCR; TCRdb keeps only in-frame clonotypes and omits some of them. Of around 30,000 clones listed, over 80% are singletons. Germline CDR1 and CDR2: SGHDN and FVKESK. This CDR3 comprises 14 residues. With V trimmed by 0 bases and J by 9 bases, 5 bases remained unmatched. The genes are TRBV14 and TRBJ2-1; 7 bases are a match to TRBD2. Sequences were derived from CD8+ T cells from peripheral blood mononuclear cells, sampled in the first trimester of pregnancy. The sequence derives from a female donor with multiple sclerosis, enrolled in a pregnancy study. The CDR3 bases are TGTGCCAGCAGCCAAGAGGGAGCGGGGCGTGAGCAGTTCTTC. It specifies CASSQEGAGREQFF. Together with reference TRBV14 and TRBJ2-1, the CDR3 gives the full variable domain: EAGVTQFPSHSVIEKGQTVTLRCDPISGHDNLYWYRRVMGKEIKFLLHFVKESKQDESGMPNNRFLAERTGGTYSTLKVQPAELEDSGVYFCASSQEGAGREQFFGPGTRLTVL.